This T cell receptor (beta chain) is drawn from a study of cytomegalovirus exposure and HLA in healthy donors (dated by TCRdb to about 2017). General notes on the study: An earlier analysis of approximately 550 of the donors reported approximately 290 Gb of sequence data and 100 million to 140 million unique TCR beta sequences from around 200 million T cells. Alongside the repertoire data, information on donor age, sex, ethnicity and CMV serostatus was compiled. HLA typing covered class I and class II loci at four-digit resolution. On average, approximately 250,000 unique TCR beta nucleotide sequences were sequenced per donor among more than 350 genotyped donors of the cohort, with roughly 18% of those sequences being non-productive. In an earlier analysis of roughly 540 of the donors, high-throughput TCR beta sequencing was used to judge whether each TCR beta V gene segment behaved as functional or pseudogenic. A separate validation cohort of some 130 different subjects was used in addition to the 666-subject first cohort. Of the roughly 430 genotyped donors, roughly 85% fell in the genetic ancestry cluster associated with self-reported Caucasian donors. To predict cytomegalovirus infection status, the study combined high-throughput TCR immunosequencing, statistical association of individual TCRs with disease status, and machine learning. About 280 gigabases of sequencing data and 75 million to 85 million unique TCR sequences made up an early release that covered fewer than 650 HLA-typed donors. The later analysis used no new phenotypic data to find candidate immune exposures, relying instead on TCR beta sequences and their occurrence across donors. The number of donors typed differed by locus, with 629-630 for A, B, C, DRB1 and DQB1, more than 500 for DQA1, under 610 for DPA1, and around 430 for DPB1. To study patterns of TCR occurrence, a later analysis re-analyzed previously published TCR beta repertoires from several hundred donors and added high-resolution HLA genotyping. The T cell repertoires of 666 subjects were profiled by immunosequencing and related to cytomegalovirus serostatus. The study aimed to test whether signatures of past pathogen exposure could be identified by cataloging public T cell receptors. A later genetic analysis used genome-wide SNP genotypes for 398 of the 666 donors, treating that subset as a discovery cohort. Several DR-DQ haplotypes were treated as single units for association and clustering because of strong linkage in the cohort. Every repertoire in the discovery cohort had been generated on one and the same sequencing platform. What the study reported, not specific to this receptor: At a false discovery rate of 0.05, a later analysis linked under 20,000 TCR beta sequences to specific HLA alleles. A later analysis found that TCR association rates varied across HLA loci, with DRB1 alleles showing the most associated TCRs and HLA-C alleles the fewest. In the study, 150 to 200 TCR beta chains were listed as associated with cytomegalovirus. Because some donors lacked HLA typing at each locus, the association tests relied only on the typed subset. A further reported finding was that TCR beta sequences accurately predicted the HLA-A and HLA-B alleles for most subjects in the first cohort. An earlier analysis of approximately 500 of the donors showed that most TCR beta V segments appeared in productive rearrangements either about 87% or about 30% of the time, which broadly matched IMGT annotations. A later analysis found that HLA-associated TCR beta chains were more clonally expanded and had lower generation probabilities than equally common non-associated chains. Strong co-occurrence of HLA alleles, especially DR and DQ, made assigning TCR associations to individual alleles difficult. V-gene and J-gene trimming of TCR beta chains was associated with a missense DCLRE1C variant in a later genetic analysis, and the association was replicated in an independent cohort. Compared with the roughly 700-donor mean, donors in an Asian-associated ancestry cluster had fewer N-insertions in productive TCRs, according to a later genetic analysis. In vitro tests confirmed that a few of the cytomegalovirus-associated TCR beta chains recognize cytomegalovirus antigens. Only TCR beta chains were sequenced in this cohort, and the absence of alpha or paired-chain data limited detectable features. The presence/absence analyses assumed that sequencing depth was roughly uniform across donors, and that assumption may not be true. In a later analysis, most CMV-associated TCR beta chains were found to appear HLA-restricted, with HLA associations seemingly driven largely by CMV exposure. Because counts were too low, roughly 17 rarely observed V segments, including chromosome 9 orphons, were left out of the earlier analysis of a few hundred of the donors. Most TCR sequences were seen in very few donors, while some public TCRs were found in many individuals. A cluster of highly shared sequence variants was judged likely to be a technical artifact of the sequencing pipeline. For the cohort, immune exposure information was limited to CMV serostatus. Linkage disequilibrium might explain the correlated functional status among segregating V segments, but an unknown experimental factor could not be excluded. Some IMGT-functional V segments, including TRBV6-2 and TRBV6-3, could not be distinguished by the 87-base-pair reads and were therefore excluded. The classifier was reported to diagnose cytomegalovirus status with high specificity and sensitivity in both the original and validation cohorts. It was suggested by the authors that the approach could potentially be generalized to other disease states and immunological phenotypes. Several of the top co-occurrence clusters appeared to be linked to parvovirus B19, influenza, CMV and Epstein-Barr virus, according to a later analysis.

In total, approximately 700 healthy bone marrow donors made up the cohort. At the time of sampling, all cohort members were nominally healthy, though unrecorded immune exposures were likely present. The donor was CMV seronegative and was included in the group of a few hundred seronegative cohort members. Each donor provided a peripheral blood sample, and peripheral blood mononuclear cells were used for TCR beta sequencing. The Qiagen DNeasy Blood Extraction Kit was used to extract genomic DNA from the blood cell samples. As regards this clone: The specificity of this receptor is unknown. Base-call qualities are not available, and no considerably larger clone is one nucleotide away.

The library was generated by the immunoSEQ multiplex PCR assay. For the multiplex PCR, a mixture combining 60 forward primers for TCR Vbeta segments and 13 reverse primers for TCR Jbeta segments was used. Amplification of the CDR3 region of rearranged TCR beta genes was performed with a multiplex PCR assay on genomic DNA. Amplified TCR beta libraries were sequenced as 87-base-pair reads on the Illumina HiSeq System. In the original analysis: In a later analysis, 70 million to 95 million unique TCR beta chains were counted across the 650 to 700 repertoires, and roughly 11 million of these chains were shared by at least two donors. Raw reads were error-corrected and collapsed into unique sequences by a nearest-neighbor algorithm in which closely related sequences were merged to remove PCR and sequencing errors. To assign V, D and J gene segments, CDR3 sequences were aligned to IMGT reference sequences. Each retained sequence needed at least a six-nucleotide match to both a V gene segment and a J gene segment. Rearrangements were called productive when the CDR3 lacked stop codons and stayed in frame with V and J; all others were non-productive. Following IMGT convention, CDR3 was defined as the stretch from the second conserved V-encoded cysteine to the conserved J-encoded phenylalanine. Sequences without an unambiguous match to a single V gene segment were excluded from the earlier analysis of a few hundred of the donors. In an earlier analysis of a few hundred of the donors, a V segment was called functional when productive rearrangements were above 56.7%, and segregating when the standard deviation between donors exceeded 5%. A statistical classification framework was built for diagnosing cytomegalovirus status from the catalog of TCR beta chain sequences. A later analysis assigned V and J genes by comparing TCR nucleotide sequences with IMGT/GENE-DB human TR gene sequences. The TCRdist pipeline was used in a later analysis to assign CDR3 sequences and most-parsimonious VDJ recombination scenarios. In a later analysis, each TCR beta chain was defined by its CDR3 amino acid sequence together with its V-gene family, and reads lacking a unique V-gene family were excluded. To address suspected cross-contamination and a sequencing artifact, a later analysis removed roughly 580 highly shared, low-generation-probability nucleotide sequences. In a later analysis, a clonal expansion index was calculated for each public chain from normalized within-repertoire ranks of inferred template counts. In a later analysis, generation probabilities were computed using a VDJ recombination model fitted to out-of-frame rearrangements, and the results were checked against IGoR. In a later analysis, hypergeometric tests were used to score TCR-TCR, TCR-HLA and TCR-CMV co-occurrence, with a repertoire-size bias correction applied to TCR pairs. To estimate false discovery rates, a later analysis permuted the HLA or CMV assignments 20 times. In a later analysis, co-occurring TCRs were grouped with DBSCAN, and TCRdist sequence similarity was added when clustering was performed within HLA-allele-positive subsets. Repertoires with fewer than 30,000 or more than 120,000 public chains were left out of co-occurrence clustering, as were a handful of repertoires with anomalous nucleotide sharing. Imported from immuneACCESS, the table was reduced by TCRdb to in-frame sequences with V and J called. These copies leave out some clones; in studies compared against another copy, an unresolved V gene accounts for under half, and the cause of the remainder is not known. V and J calls and clone size follow that table, whereas D and trimming were derived from the DNA. The sample contains under 200,000 clones, approximately 78% of them found a single time. 1.7% of the sample is held by the ten biggest clonotypes.

The germline V gene specifies SGDLS as CDR1 and YYNGEE as CDR2. Trimming removed 0 bases from V and 4 bases from J, leaving 8 bases between the germline ends. The CDR3 measures 14 amino acids from cysteine to phenylalanine. Of the read, only the CDR3 DNA is kept; its 42 bases are in frame from base 1. The sequence is built from TRBV9 and TRBJ2-1, and possibly TRBD2, on 6 matching bases. The sequence came from a woman between 18 and 29 years old in good health and CMV-seronegative. Sample: PBMCs. Here is the DNA: TGTGCCAGCAGCGTAGATAGCGGTTACAATGAGCAGTTCTTC. The encoded protein is CASSVDSGYNEQFF.